This is a list of T cell receptor beta chains from one sample in a study of cytomegalovirus exposure and HLA in healthy donors. Assay used: immunoSEQ multiplex PCR; TCRdb lists only in-frame clones, some missing. The sample carries around 65,000 clones, about 80% recorded once. Sequences were obtained from PBMCs. The receptors were gathered from a man aged 45-65 years in good health and CMV-seropositive. The CDR3 runs from the conserved cysteine through the conserved F or W. Each record gives: V gene, J gene, clone size, D gene, CDR3 protein, CDR3 DNA. A D gene is named only where the DNA matches it firmly. Rows may omit the clone size; those that give it use once, few, many or a size class.

TRBV5-1	TRBJ2-2	.	.	CASSLAGAGRAGELFF	TGCGCCAGCAGCTTGGCCGGCGCGGGAAGGGCCGGGGAGCTGTTTTTT
TRBV9	TRBJ2-4	.	.	CASTTGVGKENIQYF	TGTGCCAGCACCACGGGAGTAGGGAAAGAAAACATTCAGTACTTC
TRBV6-5	TRBJ1-5	.	.	CASLEGDSNQPQHF	TGTGCCAGCCTCGAGGGGGATAGCAATCAGCCCCAGCATTTT
TRBV7-9	TRBJ2-1	medium-sized	TRBD2	CASSSPTSELKQFF	TGTGCCAGCAGCTCTCCGACTAGCGAGCTGAAGCAGTTCTTC
TRBV9	TRBJ2-1	few	.	CASSVTGDRLADSYNEQFF	TGTGCCAGCAGCGTGACAGGGGACCGACTAGCGGACTCCTACAATGAGCAGTTCTTC
TRBV18	TRBJ1-5	.	.	CASSPSGNQPQHF	TGTGCCAGCTCACCATCGGGGAATCAGCCCCAGCATTTT
TRBV9	TRBJ1-3	.	.	CASSRLTGTGNTIYF	TGTGCCAGCAGCCGTCTCACAGGGACTGGAAACACCATATATTTT
TRBV4-3	TRBJ1-6	.	TRBD1	CASSQGWGTGRNSPLHF	TGCGCCAGCAGCCAAGGTTGGGGGACAGGGAGGAATTCACCCCTCCACTTT
TRBV6-5	TRBJ2-1	.	TRBD2	CASRLTSGYYNEQFF	TGTGCCAGCAGATTGACTAGCGGCTACTACAATGAGCAGTTCTTC
TRBV6-1	TRBJ2-3	.	.	CASSEAFGGTPDTQYF	TGTGCCAGCAGTGAAGCGTTCGGCGGGACGCCAGATACGCAGTATTTT
TRBV5-1	TRBJ2-1	few	.	CASSDLTGLSYNEQFF	TGCGCCAGCAGCGACCTAACAGGGTTGTCCTACAATGAGCAGTTCTTC
TRBV5-1	TRBJ1-2	.	TRBD1	CASSLGTGEGYGYTF	TGCGCCAGCAGCTTGGGTACAGGGGAAGGCTATGGCTACACCTTC
TRBV4-3	TRBJ1-6	.	.	CVSSQGSADSYNSPLHF	TGCGTCAGCAGCCAAGGAAGTGCAGACTCCTATAATTCACCCCTCCACTTT
TRBV5-4	TRBJ2-5	.	TRBD2	CASSRTSGPQETQYF	TGTGCCAGCAGCAGGACTAGCGGTCCCCAAGAGACCCAGTACTTC
TRBV11-3	TRBJ2-1	.	.	CASSSRDNEQFF	TGTGCCAGCAGCTCCCGGGACAATGAGCAGTTCTTC
TRBV6-5	TRBJ2-5	.	.	CASRNSFGSHETQYF	TGTGCCAGCAGAAACTCGTTCGGTAGTCACGAGACCCAGTACTTC
TRBV5-1	TRBJ1-1	few	TRBD1	CASSLAGTDEAFF	TGCGCCAGCAGCTTAGCCGGGACAGATGAAGCTTTCTTT
TRBV19	TRBJ1-2	.	.	CASRRRAIVGDGYTF	TGTGCCAGTAGGAGAAGGGCCATTGTAGGGGATGGCTACACCTTC
TRBV28	TRBJ1-2	.	.	CASSLINYGYTF	TGTGCCAGCAGTTTAATAAACTATGGCTACACCTTC
TRBV7-3	TRBJ2-1	.	TRBD2	CASSLGLAVYNEQFF	TGTGCCAGCAGCCTGGGGCTAGCGGTATACAATGAGCAGTTCTTC
TRBV5-8	TRBJ2-1	few	.	CASSLNRRNNNEQFF	TGTGCCAGCAGCTTGAACAGGCGGAACAACAATGAGCAGTTCTTC
TRBV10-3	TRBJ2-3	.	TRBD2	CVISEELAGVSTDTQYF	TGTGTCATCAGTGAGGAACTAGCGGGGGTTAGCACAGATACGCAGTATTTT
TRBV28	TRBJ2-1	.	.	CASEGGGRPYNEQFF	TGTGCCAGCGAAGGGGGAGGGAGGCCCTACAATGAGCAGTTCTTC
TRBV5-1	TRBJ1-2	few	.	CASSLLAGGYTF	TGCGCCAGCAGCTTGTTGGCCGGGGGCTACACCTTC
TRBV27	TRBJ2-7	many	.	CASREIYSYEQYF	TGTGCCAGCAGGGAGATTTACTCCTACGAGCAGTACTTC
TRBV6-5	TRBJ1-2	.	.	CASSYRDRYGYTF	TGTGCCAGCAGTTATCGAGATCGATATGGCTACACCTTC
TRBV9	TRBJ1-2	.	.	CASSQKDRPLQGYTF	TGTGCCAGCAGCCAAAAGGACAGACCCTTGCAGGGCTACACCTTC
TRBV7-3	TRBJ2-5	few	.	CASSLTGPGTQYF	TGTGCCAGCAGCTTAACGGGGCCCGGGACCCAGTACTTC
TRBV27	TRBJ2-5	once	TRBD2	CASSSLDTGVGTSGRSQQYF	TGTGCCAGCAGTTCATTGGACACAGGGGTAGGGACTAGCGGGAGAAGTCAGCAGTACTTC
TRBV2	TRBJ2-7	.	.	CASTQGSTYEQYF	TGTGCCAGCACCCAGGGCTCAACCTACGAGCAGTACTTC
TRBV5-1	TRBJ1-1	.	TRBD1	CASSTAMTGSETEAFF	TGCGCCAGCAGCACGGCTATGACAGGGAGTGAGACTGAAGCTTTCTTT
TRBV6-5	TRBJ1-1	few	TRBD1	CASSSGQGTNTEAFF	TGTGCCAGCAGCTCGGGACAGGGTACGAACACTGAAGCTTTCTTT
TRBV28	TRBJ1-2	few	TRBD1	CASTPTPTGNYGYTF	TGTGCCAGCACCCCCACCCCGACAGGGAACTATGGCTACACCTTC
TRBV2	TRBJ2-6	.	.	CASREGGGPGANVLTF	TGTGCCAGCAGGGAAGGGGGGGGGCCAGGGGCCAACGTCCTGACTTTC
TRBV5-1	TRBJ2-3	.	TRBD1	CASSPTGGAADTQYF	TGCGCCAGCAGCCCGACAGGGGGCGCAGCAGATACGCAGTATTTT
TRBV4-1	TRBJ1-1	.	TRBD1	CASSQDKETGDTEAFF	TGCGCCAGCAGCCAAGATAAGGAGACAGGGGACACTGAAGCTTTCTTT
TRBV6-5	TRBJ1-3	.	.	CASSYSRRSGNTIYF	TGTGCCAGCAGTTACTCGAGGCGCTCTGGAAACACCATATATTTT
TRBV19	TRBJ1-4	.	TRBD1	CASRTGGASNEKLFF	TGTGCCAGCAGGACAGGGGGCGCATCTAATGAAAAACTGTTTTTT
TRBV19	TRBJ1-1	.	.	CANSIGYGRATEAFF	TGTGCCAATAGTATAGGGTACGGGAGGGCCACTGAAGCTTTCTTT
TRBV15	TRBJ1-5	few	.	CATSRGTGGQPQHF	TGTGCCACCAGCAGGGGTACCGGGGGACAGCCCCAGCATTTT
TRBV19	TRBJ2-1	.	.	CASSEQRGPVSKQFF	TGTGCCAGTAGTGAACAAAGAGGCCCGGTTTCAAAGCAGTTCTTC
TRBV5-5	TRBJ1-4	once	TRBD1	CASSPPGGLYEKLFF	TGTGCCAGCAGCCCCCCAGGGGGCTTGTATGAAAAACTGTTTTTT
TRBV7-9	TRBJ1-1	.	TRBD1	CASSPRGQGTEAFF	TGTGCCAGCAGCCCGCGGGGACAGGGAACTGAAGCTTTCTTT
TRBV4-3	TRBJ1-1	.	TRBD1	CASSHGDRAGSEAFF	TGCGCCAGCAGCCACGGAGACAGGGCCGGGTCTGAAGCTTTCTTT
TRBV9	TRBJ2-5	few	.	CASSNIGRETQYF	TGTGCCAGCAGCAACATTGGGAGGGAGACCCAGTACTTC
TRBV27	TRBJ2-7	.	.	CASSLSGTSSSYEQYF	TGTGCCAGCAGTCTCTCCGGGACTTCGAGCTCCTACGAGCAGTACTTC
TRBV14	TRBJ2-3	.	TRBD2	CASSHPGLAGSGDTQYF	TGTGCCAGCAGCCACCCGGGACTAGCGGGATCCGGAGATACGCAGTATTTT
TRBV30	TRBJ1-1	.	.	CAWSVTLGSGHGEAFF	TGTGCATGGAGTGTAACTCTCGGATCCGGCCACGGGGAAGCTTTCTTT